The 20 T cell receptor beta chains below all came from one sample that was sequenced in a study of blood T cells in healthy people across ages. Primed by a sample-barcoded 5' primer and a J-beta primer mix, a second PCR proceeded for 7 to 11 cycles. One entry per CDR3 protein, called by TCRdb with MiXCR from the 5' RACE reads. The repertoire holds some 800,000 distinct CDR3 sequences, with roughly 25% as singletons. A further study also used this sample, focusing on T cells of mothers and their children.

Sequenced material: blood. The receptors come from a boy between 10 and 17 years old in good health.

This clonotype was found a few times. V gene TRBV4-1 combines with J gene TRBJ2-1; 11 bases align to TRBD2. In germline, CDR1 is MGHRA, CDR2 YSYEKL. V dropped 0 bases and J dropped 7; count of bases not matched to a gene: 11. This CDR3 is 18 amino acids long. The DNA for the CDR3 is TGCGCCAGCAGCCAAGATCAGCTAGCGGGAGGTGTTACGAATGAGCAGTTCTTC. Its translation: CASSQDQLAGGVTNEQFF.

This clonotype was found a few times. CDR3 loop: CASSLSNRLFGEQYF. The CDR3 DNA sequence: TGTGCCAGCAGTTTATCGAACAGGTTATTTGGCGAGCAGTACTTC. The V and J genes are TRBV28 and TRBJ2-7; D perhaps matches TRBD1 (5 bases). The CDR3 sequence is 15 residues long. V was shortened by 1 base and J by 6 bases, with 16 bases between the two germline ends. Germline V gene sequence: CDR1 MDHEN, CDR2 SYDVKM.

The chain combines TRBV7-2 with TRBJ2-3; D gene ambiguous. The ends were cut back, 7 bases at V and 1 base at J, with 9 bases in the middle. Germline V gene lookup returns CDR1 SGHTA and CDR2 FQGNSA. The CDR3 contains 13 residues. The chain's CDR3 is CASTDPGTDTQYF. Written as DNA, the CDR3 is TGTGCCAGCACCGACCCCGGCACAGATACGCAGTATTTT.

This clonotype showed up many times. V and J are TRBV28 and TRBJ1-1; TRBD1 aligns across 7 bases. Germline V gene data show CDR1 as MDHEN and CDR2 as SYDVKM. This CDR3 contains 14 residues. The V gene end was trimmed by 6 bases and the J gene end by 4 bases; junction bases not matched to a gene: 8. CDR3 sequence: CASSPRQGSTEAFF. The CDR3 bases are TGTGCCAGCAGCCCCAGACAGGGCTCCACTGAAGCTTTCTTT.

In this sample, this clonotype turned up a few times. The chain couples TRBV14 to TRBJ1-4; tentative D call: TRBD1 (6 bases). V was trimmed by 4 bases and J by 4 bases, leaving 13 bases between them. The CDR3 consists of 15 residues. The germline V gene has CDR1 SGHDN and CDR2 FVKESK. CDR3 sequence (DNA): TGTGCCAGCAGCCGGGAGACAGGTCGTAATGAAAAACTGTTTTTT. This sequence encodes CASSRETGRNEKLFF.

V is TRBV3-1 and J is TRBJ2-1; D unresolved. With 4 bases removed from V and 9 bases from J, the gap between germline ends came to 16 bases. CDR1 and CDR2 from the germline V gene are LGHDT and YNNKEL (reference sequence). The CDR3 is 14 residues long. The CDR3 here is CASSRAEYLGEQFF. CDR3 bases: TGTGCCAGCAGCCGGGCCGAATACTTGGGTGAGCAGTTCTTC.

In its sample, this clonotype was seen a few times. V usage is TRBV7-9 and J usage is TRBJ1-4; maybe TRBD1 (5 bases). Germline V gene data show CDR1 as SEHNR and CDR2 as FQNEAQ (reference sequence). The CDR3 contains 14 residues. V was shortened by 3 bases and J by 6 bases, with 11 bases between the two germline ends. This CDR3 is CASSFVDNYEKLFF. CDR3 sequence (DNA): TGTGCCAGCAGCTTTGTGGACAACTATGAAAAACTGTTTTTT.

This clonotype has just a few counts. The chain links TRBV7-9 to TRBJ1-2; D not resolved. The CDR3 has 15 residues. V was trimmed by 7 bases and J by 8 bases, leaving 23 bases between them. The germline V gene encodes CDR1 SEHNR and CDR2 FQNEAQ (reference sequence). The CDR3: CASTLTDSPVGGYTF. CDR3 nucleotides: TGTGCCAGCACCCTGACTGATTCCCCGGTTGGGGGCTACACCTTC.

This clonotype was seen only a few times. This rearrangement joins TRBV6-1 to TRBJ2-2; weak D call: TRBD2 (5 bases). Deletions cut 6 bases from V and 7 bases from J, with 15 bases between. The CDR3 extends over 14 amino acids. The germline V gene has CDR1 MNHNS and CDR2 SASEGT. The CDR3 nucleotides are TGTGCCAGCAGGGGGAGCAGAACCGACGGGGAGCTGTTTTTT. Its translation is CASRGSRTDGELFF.

This rearrangement joins TRBV20-1 to TRBJ2-3; a weak D match, TRBD2 (5 bases). Trimming left V 0 bases short and J 3 bases short, with 13 bases between. CDR3 length: 15 amino acids. CDR1 and CDR2 from the germline V gene are DFQATT and SNEGSKA (reference sequence). This chain's CDR3 is CSARDLGDLTDTQYF. DNA for the CDR3: TGCAGTGCTAGAGATCTCGGGGATTTGACAGATACGCAGTATTTT.

The gene calls are TRBV18 and TRBJ2-5, with 12 bases fitting TRBD1. Gene TRBJ2-7 matches the end of the DNA better, so the J call may be wrong. Looked up from germline, CDR1 is KGHSH and CDR2 is LQKENI. The CDR3 length is 15 residues. This CDR3 is CASSQGQGAPYEQYF. In DNA form, the CDR3 reads TGTGCCAGCTCACAGGGACAGGGGGCACCCTACGAGCAGTACTTC.

To note about this clonotype: A much larger clone differs from this one at a single base, so this may be a read error. This rearrangement joins TRBV6-2 or TRBV6-3 to TRBJ2-5; the match to TRBD1 covers 10 bases. The V gene end was trimmed by 2 bases and the J gene end by 4 bases; junction bases not matched to a gene: 1. Germline values: CDR1 MNHEY, CDR2 SVGEGT. CDR3 length: 14 amino acids. For the CDR3, the DNA is TGTGCCAGCAGTTACCGGGACAGGGGAGAGACCCAGTACTTC. Its protein is CASSYRDRGETQYF.

The CDR3 sequence is CASSPVPGGIYNEQFF. DNA for the CDR3: TGTGCCAGCTCACCAGTCCCGGGAGGAATATACAATGAGCAGTTCTTC. The V call is TRBV18, the J call TRBJ2-1; 7 bases agree with TRBD2. From germline, CDR1 is KGHSH and CDR2 LQKENI. The ends lost 2 bases at V and 4 bases at J; junction bases unmatched: 8. The CDR3 length is 16 residues.

Only a few counts were recorded for this clonotype. The V call is TRBV29-1, the J call TRBJ1-1; D gene uncertain. From germline, CDR1 is SQVTM and CDR2 ANQGSEA. The CDR3 sequence is 13 residues long. V shed 3 bases and J shed 0 bases, with 8 bases lying between them. As DNA, the CDR3 is TGCAGCGTTGACGGGGAAATGAACACTGAAGCTTTCTTT. Translating it yields CSVDGEMNTEAFF.

This chain links TRBV29-1 with TRBJ2-7, with D perhaps matching TRBD2 (6 bases). Germline CDR1 reads SQVTM; CDR2 reads ANQGSEA. The CDR3 has 13 residues. The V end lost 2 bases, the J end lost 0 bases, and 8 bases lay between the germline ends. The CDR3 is CSVEIGGSYEQYF. The CDR3 nucleotides read TGCAGCGTTGAAATCGGGGGCTCCTACGAGCAGTACTTC.

The table lists this clonotype with a few counts. The chain combines TRBV24-1 with TRBJ2-1; the match to TRBD1 covers 8 bases. After removal of 4 bases from V and 5 bases from J, the junction contained 9 bases not matched to a gene. CDR1 KGHDR and CDR2 SFDVKD come from the germline V gene. This CDR3 is 16 amino acids long. The CDR3 DNA reads TGTGCCACCAGTGACCCGGGACAGGCGGTCCACAATGAGCAGTTCTTC. It encodes CATSDPGQAVHNEQFF.

The chain carries TRBV12-3 or TRBV12-4 and TRBJ2-3; weak D call: TRBD2 (6 bases). The CDR3 totals 16 residues. Trimming stripped 2 bases from V and 1 base from J, with 13 bases between. CDR3 region: CASSLNGWGGTDTQYF. In DNA, the CDR3 is TGTGCCAGCAGTTTAAACGGTTGGGGGGGCACAGATACGCAGTATTTT.

The genes are TRBV7-9 and TRBJ2-1, with 7 bases aligning to TRBD2. This CDR3 is 14 amino acids long. Germline CDR1 and CDR2: SEHNR and FQNEAQ (reference sequence). The ends lost 3 bases at V and 6 bases at J; junction bases unmatched: 5. The CDR3 nucleotides are TGTGCCAGCAGCTTCAGCGTAGCGGGCAATGAGCAGTTCTTC. Protein: CASSFSVAGNEQFF.

The chain links TRBV9 to TRBJ2-5, with 9 bases identical to TRBD1. Germline CDR1 reads SGDLS; CDR2 reads YYNGEE. V was pared by 0 bases and J by 4 bases, with 7 bases of the junction left unmatched. This CDR3 region has 16 residues. The CDR3 DNA reads as TGTGCCAGCAGCGTAGGGGCAAACAGGGGGCGAGAGACCCAGTACTTC. As protein: CASSVGANRGRETQYF.

This clonotype was detected a few times. This chain links TRBV7-2 with TRBJ1-4; a weak D match, TRBD1 (6 bases). Trimming took 1 base from V and 3 from J, leaving 18 bases between them. Germline CDR1 is SGHTA and CDR2 is FQGNSA. The CDR3 sequence is 18 residues long. CDR3 DNA: TGTGCCAGCAGCTTAGTACGGACAGCCCAATTCTCTAATGAAAAACTGTTTTTT. Translation gives CASSLVRTAQFSNEKLFF.